What follows are 30 T cell receptor beta chains derived from one specimen sequenced in a study of blood T cell repertoires in COVID-19. Clones were read by immunoSEQ multiplex PCR, and TCRdb kept only the in-frame ones, dropping some. The sample lists approximately 200,000 clones, 65% to 85% occurring once. The sample taken for sequencing was peripheral blood. These receptors all stem from a woman in her 30s with acute or convalescent COVID-19.

The CDR3 protein is CASSLGQGTNGYTF. Written as DNA, the CDR3 is TGTGCCAGCAGCTTGGGACAGGGGACGAACGGCTACACCTTC. The chain is built from TRBV5-6 and TRBJ1-2; 8 nucleotides agree with TRBD1. CDR3 length equals 14 residues. Germline V gives CDR1 SGHDT, CDR2 YYEEEE. Trimming at V came to 0 bases and at J to 8 bases, leaving 6 bases not matched to a gene.

V gene TRBV6-5 combines with J gene TRBJ2-3, with D tentatively TRBD2 (6 bases). The germline V and J ends were trimmed by 4 bases and 3 bases, with 11 bases remaining between them. The V gene's germline CDR1 is MNHEY and CDR2 SVGAGI. The CDR3 is 14 amino acids. DNA of the CDR3: TGTGCCAGCAGTTTCTCAGGGAGGACAGATACGCAGTATTTT. Residues: CASSFSGRTDTQYF.

The chain is built from TRBV4-1 and TRBJ1-1; a possible D gene is TRBD1 (5 bases). The CDR3 has 16 residues. CDR1 is MGHRA, CDR2 YSYEKL, per germline. V lost 0 bases to trimming and J lost 4 bases, with 15 bases between them. As DNA, the CDR3 is TGCGCCAGCAGCCAAGATCGGGCGGGGGTGAGCACTGAAGCTTTCTTT. It specifies CASSQDRAGVSTEAFF.

V gene TRBV5-6 combines with J gene TRBJ1-1; possibly TRBD1 for D (6 bases). Germline assignment: CDR1 SGHDT and CDR2 YYEEEE. The CDR3 loop spans 15 amino acids. Trimming stripped 5 bases from V and 3 bases from J, with 17 bases between. The CDR3 region is CASSFRGVGYTEAFF. The CDR3, as DNA: TGTGCCAGCAGTTTCAGGGGTGTGGGGTACACTGAAGCTTTCTTT.

V usage is TRBV5-4 and J usage is TRBJ1-6; 9 nucleotides match TRBD1. The ends lost 4 bases at V and 6 bases at J; junction bases unmatched: 2. Germline lookup yields CDR1 SGHNT and CDR2 YYREEE (reference sequence). CDR3 length: 14 amino acids. CDR3 in DNA: TGTGCCAGCAGCCCGGGACAGGGTAATTCACCCCTCCACTTT. As protein: CASSPGQGNSPLHF.

The CDR3 protein is CASSQTRMNTEAFF. The DNA of the CDR3 is TGTGCCAGCAGCCAGACTCGGATGAACACTGAAGCTTTCTTT. The chain combines TRBV2 with TRBJ1-1; D is uncertain. CDR1 is SNHLY, CDR2 FYNNEI, per germline. This CDR3 is 14 amino acids long. V shed 6 bases and J shed 0 bases, with 11 bases lying between them.

The gene calls are TRBV7-2 and TRBJ1-2; maybe TRBD1 (5 bases). Looked up from germline, CDR1 is SGHTA and CDR2 is FQGNSA. The V and J ends lost 3 bases and 7 bases respectively, with 12 bases between them. This CDR3 is 13 amino acids long. Here the CDR3 reads CASSLGGWGGYTF. DNA of the CDR3: TGTGCCAGCAGCTTGGGGGGATGGGGTGGCTACACCTTC.

The chain has TRBV5-1 and TRBJ2-3, with D possibly TRBD2 on 6 matching bases. V dropped 4 bases and J dropped 4 bases, with 10 bases sitting between them. The CDR3 has 13 amino acids. Germline V gives CDR1 SGHRS, CDR2 YFSETQ. CDR3: CASSDGTADTQYF. For the CDR3, the DNA is TGCGCCAGCAGCGATGGGACTGCAGATACGCAGTATTTT.

This clone was seen a single time. The chain recombines TRBV13 with TRBJ1-2; maybe TRBD1 (5 bases). The V end was cut by 5 bases, the J end by 6 bases, with 22 bases between. Germline assignment: CDR1 PRHDT and CDR2 FYEKMQ (reference sequence). The CDR3 sequence is 16 residues long. The chain's CDR3 is CASSITGLGGSDGYTF. The CDR3 nucleotides read TGTGCCAGCAGCATTACCGGCCTCGGGGGGTCGGATGGCTACACCTTC.

This chain joins TRBV7-3 and TRBJ2-3, with 7 bases aligning to TRBD2. Germline CDR1 SGHTA, CDR2 FQGTGA. The CDR3 contains 15 residues. The trim removed 6 bases at V and 2 bases at J, leaving 8 bases unmatched. Here the CDR3 DNA reads TGTGCCAGCAGTCTAGGGCGGGGGATCACAGATACGCAGTATTTT. Its translation: CASSLGRGITDTQYF.

This clone was counted between two and nine times. The chain has TRBV5-1 and TRBJ1-1, with D possibly being TRBD1 (5 bases). Looked up from germline, CDR1 is SGHRS and CDR2 is YFSETQ. This CDR3 contains 14 residues. Trimming removed 0 bases from V and 8 bases from J, with 14 bases in between. The DNA of the CDR3 is TGCGCCAGCAGCTTGGATGGGGGGAGGGTCGAAGCTTTCTTT. This translates into CASSLDGGRVEAFF.

The CDR3 coding sequence is TGTGCCAGCAGTTTTATGGTCAGCTATGGCTACACCTTC. Amino acids: CASSFMVSYGYTF. J is TRBJ1-2 and V is TRBV6-5, with D unresolved. Germline V gene data show CDR1 as MNHEY and CDR2 as SVGAGI. This CDR3 is 13 amino acids long. V was pared by 4 bases and J by 4 bases, with 10 bases between.

The chain recombines TRBV6-6 with TRBJ1-2; no firm D call. The CDR3 length is 16 residues. Trimming pared 2 bases from V and 0 bases from J, leaving 13 bases between. In germline, CDR1 is MNHNY, CDR2 SVGAGI (reference sequence). CDR3 DNA: TGTGCCAGCAGTTACCCAGACATGGCAGCTAACTATGGCTACACCTTC. Its translation is CASSYPDMAANYGYTF.

V gene TRBV27 combines with J gene TRBJ2-1; weak D call: TRBD2 (7 bases). Germline loops: CDR1 MNHEY, CDR2 SMNVEV (reference sequence). V lost 4 bases and J 4 bases, leaving 17 bases between the germline ends. The CDR3 covers 16 residues. The CDR3 DNA follows: TGTGCCAGCAGTTCCCAGGGGAAGCGGGGTTACAATGAGCAGTTCTTC. It is translated as CASSSQGKRGYNEQFF.

The chain has TRBV2 and TRBJ2-7, with 7 bases that match TRBD1. Unmatched junction bases numbered 6, after V lost 6 bases and J lost 7 bases. This CDR3 spans 12 amino acids. Germline CDR1 reads SNHLY; CDR2 reads FYNNEI. CDR3 DNA: TGTGCCAGCAGGGACAGGTACAGGGAGCAGTACTTC. It encodes CASRDRYREQYF. Drawing the rest from reference TRBV2 and TRBJ2-7, the complete variable domain is EPEVTQTPSHQVTQMGQEVILRCVPISNHLYFYWYRQILGQKVEFLVSFYNNEISEKSEIFDDQFSVERPDGSNFTLKIRSTKLEDSAMYFCASRDRYREQYFGPGTRLTVT.

The rearrangement joins TRBV9 to TRBJ2-1; 13 bases are a match to TRBD2. The CDR3 runs to 16 residues. Germline CDR1 and CDR2: SGDLS and YYNGEE. The V gene end was trimmed by 4 bases and the J gene end by 3 bases; junction bases not matched to a gene: 4. CDR3: CASSPRTSGGYNEQFF. The CDR3 DNA reads as TGTGCCAGCAGCCCACGGACTAGCGGGGGCTACAATGAGCAGTTCTTC. Supplemented by reference TRBV9 and TRBJ2-1, the full variable domain reads DSGVTQTPKHLITATGQRVTLRCSPRSGDLSVYWYQQSLDQGLQFLIQYYNGEERAKGNILERFSAQQFPDLHSELNLSSLELGDSALYFCASSPRTSGGYNEQFFGPGTRLTVL.

The chain is built from TRBV6-6 and TRBJ1-1; 7 positions agree with TRBD1. With 2 bases clipped from V and 7 bases from J, the junction kept 4 bases outside the gene matches. CDR3 size: 13 residues. CDR1 and CDR2 (germline): MNHNY, SVGAGI (reference sequence). The CDR3 DNA reads as TGTGCCAGCAGTTACACTAGACAGGGTGAAGCTTTCTTT. Protein: CASSYTRQGEAFF.

The J gene is TRBJ2-7, the V gene TRBV11-2; D is uncertain. The CDR3 is 11 residues long. The V end was cut by 8 bases, the J end by 5 bases, with 10 bases between. Germline-derived CDR1 and CDR2 are SGHAT and FQNNGV. CDR3 region: CASARGHEQYF. The CDR3 DNA is TGTGCCAGCGCCCGAGGTCACGAGCAGTACTTC.

The V call is TRBV4-2, the J call TRBJ2-3; TRBD2 agrees at 8 bases. Germline CDR1 LGHNA, CDR2 YNFKEQ. The J segment lost 2 bases and the V segment lost 4 bases, leaving 2 bases of the junction unmatched. The CDR3 consists of 14 residues. The CDR3 DNA reads TGTGCCAGCAGCCGTAGCGGGGTCACAGATACGCAGTATTTT. It specifies CASSRSGVTDTQYF.

V and J are TRBV19 and TRBJ1-5; D perhaps matches TRBD1 (6 bases). The CDR3 is made up of 15 amino acids. Germline CDR1 LNHDA, CDR2 SQIVND (reference sequence). Trimming removed 6 bases from V and 5 bases from J, with 17 bases in between. The CDR3 protein is CASSFGQLLYQPQHF. Written as DNA, the CDR3 is TGTGCCAGTAGCTTTGGACAGCTCCTTTATCAGCCCCAGCATTTT.

The chain couples TRBV5-4 to TRBJ2-5; D may be TRBD2 (5 bases). CDR3 length: 16 residues. Trimming removed 4 bases from V and 4 bases from J, with 20 bases in between. Germline V gives CDR1 SGHNT, CDR2 YYREEE (reference sequence). The CDR3 DNA reads as TGTGCCAGCAGCCCGGAGGTTAGCGCGATAAGAGAGACCCAGTACTTC. This encodes CASSPEVSAIRETQYF. Drawing the rest from reference TRBV5-4 and TRBJ2-5, the complete variable domain is ETGVTQSPTHLIKTRGQQVTLRCSSQSGHNTVSWYQQALGQGPQFIFQYYREEENGRGNFPPRFSGLQFPNYSSELNVNALELDDSALYLCASSPEVSAIRETQYFGPGTRLLVL.

The V call is TRBV19, the J call TRBJ2-1; 7 nucleotides match TRBD2. The germline gives CDR1 LNHDA, CDR2 SQIVND (reference sequence). Trimming cost V 3 bases and J 5 bases; bases outside gene matches: 10. The CDR3 contains 16 residues. DNA for the CDR3: TGTGCCAGTAGTATGGTAGGAAGAGGGAGGGACAATGAGCAGTTCTTC. Amino acids: CASSMVGRGRDNEQFF.

The rearrangement uses TRBV6-5 and TRBJ1-1; D remains ambiguous. This CDR3 has 15 residues. Germline values: CDR1 MNHEY, CDR2 SVGAGI. Trimming removed 0 bases from V and 0 bases from J, with 8 bases in between. As DNA, the CDR3 is TGTGCCAGCAGTTACTCGAGACTCATGAACACTGAAGCTTTCTTT. It translates to CASSYSRLMNTEAFF.

The rearrangement links TRBV7-8 to TRBJ2-5; the D is unclear. The germline V and J ends were trimmed by 5 bases and 7 bases, with 11 bases remaining between them. The CDR3 is 12 residues long. From germline, CDR1 is SGHVS and CDR2 FQNEAQ. The CDR3 is CASSPAGGTQYF. The CDR3 coding sequence is TGTGCCAGCAGCCCCGCAGGTGGGACCCAGTACTTC.

The J gene is TRBJ2-7, the V gene TRBV20-1; TRBD1 agrees at 7 bases. The length of the CDR3 is 11 residues. Germline V gene lookup returns CDR1 DFQATT and CDR2 SNEGSKA (reference sequence). CDR3 bases: TGCAGAGGGGACAGATCCTACGAGCAGTACTTC. Amino acid sequence: CRGDRSYEQYF.

CDR3 in amino acids: CASSQSPLTGGLQEKLFF. CDR3 sequence (DNA): TGTGCCAGCAGCCAGTCGCCGCTAACAGGGGGCTTACAGGAAAAACTGTTTTTT. The chain employs TRBV3-1 (or the pseudogene TRBV3-2) and TRBJ1-4; TRBD1 aligns across 9 bases. There are 18 residues in the CDR3. The ends lost 3 bases at V and 8 bases at J; junction bases unmatched: 16. CDR1 and CDR2 from the germline V gene are LGHDT and YNNKEL (reference sequence).

The chain joins TRBV29-1 to TRBJ1-2; 8 bases are shared with TRBD1. V trimming: 4 bases; J trimming: 5 bases; junction bases outside the gene matches: 12. There are 15 residues in the CDR3. CDR1 is SQVTM, CDR2 ANQGSEA, per germline. The CDR3 DNA sequence: TGCAGCGTTGTGCTAATCGGACAGGGAGGATATGGCTACACCTTC. It translates to CSVVLIGQGGYGYTF.

This clone was seen a handful of times. The V call is TRBV14, the J call TRBJ1-1; 8 bases agree with TRBD1. There are 14 residues in the CDR3. After removal of 5 bases from V and 3 bases from J, the junction contained 5 bases not matched to a gene. Germline-derived CDR1 and CDR2 are SGHDN and FVKESK. CDR3 amino acids: CASSLGQGYTEAFF. For the CDR3, the DNA is TGTGCCAGCAGCTTAGGACAGGGCTACACTGAAGCTTTCTTT.

The gene calls are TRBV21-1 and TRBJ2-7; TRBD1, the D gene given by the table, was not confirmed from the DNA. TRBV21-1 is a known pseudogene. This CDR3 spans 13 amino acids. The CDR3 region has the DNA TGTGCCAGCGAGCCGGGACAGACCTACGAGCAGTACTTC. It specifies CASEPGQTYEQYF.

The chain is built from TRBV28 and TRBJ2-7, with 11 nucleotides matching TRBD1. Germline CDR1 and CDR2: MDHEN and SYDVKM. V dropped 5 bases and J dropped 5; count of bases not matched to a gene: 8. This CDR3 has 15 residues. CDR3 DNA: TGTGCCAGCAGTCTTCGCGGGACAGGGGGGAACGAGCAGTACTTC. Encoded protein: CASSLRGTGGNEQYF.